The clone carrying this T cell receptor (beta chain) has ten or more counts. What it recognizes is unknown. TCR alpha and TCR beta cDNA libraries carrying sample barcodes and UMIs were produced by 5'RACE using constant-segment primers. TCRdb reanalysed the 5' RACE reads using MiXCR and keeps one entry per CDR3 protein. The top ten clones hold under 8.5% of a sample with 550,000 to 600,000 distinct CDR3 sequences, about a fifth of them seen once. This specimen comes from a study of T-cell memory formation after mild COVID-19. Looking at the study overall: TCR clusters mostly belonged to single donors.

Study results and caveats: Memory sampled before infection contained some responding clones, suggesting cross-reactive memory joined. The main location of contracting CD4+ clones was CM and EM, and that of contracting CD8+ clones was EMRA.

The germline V and J ends were trimmed by 4 bases and 13 bases, with 14 bases remaining between them. CDR3 length: 11 amino acids. Germline CDR1 reads LGHDT; CDR2 reads YNNKEL (reference sequence). This clonotype was obtained from an adult woman who had mild COVID-19 (a few samples of this study predate the infection). Cell type and time point are not known. The sequencing sample was made of PBMCs or a T cell subset sorted from them (not recorded which). The chain couples TRBV3-1 to TRBJ2-7; either TRBD1 or TRBD2 may supply D (6 bases each). CDR3 amino acids: CASSLYREVYF. CDR3 bases: TGTGCCAGCAGCCTCTACAGGGAGGTCTACTTC.